Following are 12 T cell receptor beta chains from one sample sequenced in a study of shared clonotypes between healthy human individuals. This table comes from immunoSEQ multiplex PCR, and its TCRdb copy is limited to in-frame clones, with some not included. The repertoire consists of 600,000 or so clones, with 85% to 95% occurring once and the leading ten covering about 0.11%. The naive CD8 subset, CD45RO-negative cells positively selected for CCR7, excluded terminally differentiated effector memory CD45RA+ cells. Sequencing was carried out using naive CD8+ T cells sorted from blood. These TCRs come from a woman in her 30s in good health.

This chain uses TRBV30 with TRBJ2-3, with unresolved D. CDR1 and CDR2 (germline): GTSNPN, SVGIG (reference sequence). The CDR3 is 13 residues long. Deletions cut 2 bases from V and 0 bases from J, with 6 bases between. The CDR3 protein is CAWSSESTDTQYF. CDR3 nucleotides: TGTGCCTGGAGTAGCGAGAGCACAGATACGCAGTATTTT.

The V call is TRBV29-1, the J call TRBJ2-6; no reliable D call. With 4 bases removed from V and 1 base from J, the gap between germline ends came to 8 bases. CDR3 size: 14 residues. Germline CDR1 SQVTM, CDR2 ANQGSEA. Here the CDR3 reads CSVVEVSGANVLTF. The CDR3, as DNA: TGCAGCGTTGTCGAGGTTTCTGGGGCCAACGTCCTGACTTTC.

The chain links TRBV19 to TRBJ2-2; D ambiguous. V lost 10 bases, J lost 6 bases, and 9 bases lay in between. The CDR3 runs 11 residues. The germline V gene encodes CDR1 LNHDA and CDR2 SQIVND (reference sequence). The DNA of the CDR3 is TGTGCCACCCTGGCCGCCGGGGAGCTGTTTTTT. Translated, it gives CATLAAGELFF.

The V gene is TRBV6-1, the J gene TRBJ2-7; D unclear. CDR1 and CDR2 (germline): MNHNS, SASEGT. The CDR3 totals 13 residues. Between the trimmed V and J ends, which lost 1 base and 3 bases, there was a span of 7 bases. CDR3 residues: CASSEVRSYEQYF. The CDR3 DNA follows: TGTGCCAGCAGTGAAGTGCGGAGCTACGAGCAGTACTTC.

Notes on this clone: The identical CDR3 is also encoded by other nucleotide sequences in the sample. The chain combines TRBV28 with TRBJ1-1, with 8 nucleotides matching TRBD1. Germline loops: CDR1 MDHEN, CDR2 SYDVKM. V shed 3 bases and J 4 bases; nucleotides not matched to a gene: 1. The length of the CDR3 is 13 residues. DNA of the CDR3: TGTGCCAGCAGTTTGACAGGGGTCACTGAAGCTTTCTTT. Its translation: CASSLTGVTEAFF.

The chain couples TRBV11-2 to TRBJ2-7, with D possibly TRBD2 on 6 matching bases. This CDR3 comprises 13 residues. Germline loops: CDR1 SGHAT, CDR2 FQNNGV. V lost 3 bases and J lost 2, with 8 bases in between. CDR3 protein: CASSFGEAYEQYF. CDR3 bases: TGTGCCAGCAGCTTCGGGGAGGCCTACGAGCAGTACTTC.

This chain links TRBV14 with TRBJ2-7; TRBD1 aligns across 12 bases. Germline V gene sequence: CDR1 SGHDN, CDR2 FVKESK. V lost 0 bases to trimming and J lost 4 bases; unmatched junction nucleotides: 4. The length of the CDR3 is 16 residues. The CDR3, as DNA: TGTGCCAGCAGCCAAGATCCGGGACAGGGGGCTTACGAGCAGTACTTC. Translation: CASSQDPGQGAYEQYF.

Written as DNA, the CDR3 is TGTGCCAGCAGTTTCGGGACGGACTCCTACGAGCAGTACTTC. Its translation: CASSFGTDSYEQYF. The V and J genes are TRBV28 and TRBJ2-7, with D possibly called TRBD1 or TRBD2 (5 bases each). The CDR3 is 14 residues long. Trimming pared 3 bases from V and 0 bases from J, leaving 9 bases between. Germline CDR1 MDHEN, CDR2 SYDVKM.

As regards this clone: This sample includes further DNA sequences coding for the same CDR3. This chain links TRBV19 with TRBJ2-7; a weak D match, TRBD2 (6 bases). The CDR3 consists of 14 residues. Germline values: CDR1 LNHDA, CDR2 SQIVND (reference sequence). V dropped 1 base and J dropped 0 bases, with 7 bases sitting between them. The CDR3 reads CASSIAGVSYEQYF. The DNA for the CDR3 is TGTGCCAGTAGTATAGCGGGGGTCTCCTACGAGCAGTACTTC.

This clone has only one observation. The CDR3 DNA reads as TGCGCCAGCAGCTTTGACTCCGGGACAGCCCTCTACAATGAGCAGTTCTTC. Translated, it gives CASSFDSGTALYNEQFF. The rearrangement links TRBV5-1 to TRBJ2-1, with TRBD1 matching 7 bases. Losses at the gene ends were 2 bases for V and 3 bases for J; bases not matched to a gene: 11. CDR3 length equals 17 residues. Germline-derived CDR1 and CDR2 are SGHRS and YFSETQ.

J is TRBJ2-7 and V is TRBV29-1; 10 bases agree with TRBD1. Germline V gives CDR1 SQVTM, CDR2 ANQGSEA. The CDR3 covers 14 residues. The V gene end was trimmed by 2 bases and the J gene end by 1 base; junction bases not matched to a gene: 2. CDR3: CSVEKGQGSYEQYF. The CDR3 nucleotides read TGCAGCGTTGAAAAGGGACAGGGGTCCTACGAGCAGTACTTC.

J is TRBJ2-3 and V is TRBV7-9, with 7 bases matching TRBD2. V lost 6 bases, J lost 6 bases, and 3 bases stayed unmatched. Germline CDR1 SEHNR, CDR2 FQNEAQ (reference sequence). The CDR3 totals 12 residues. CDR3 region: CASRTGGDTQYF. DNA of the CDR3: TGTGCCAGCAGGACGGGAGGCGATACGCAGTATTTT.